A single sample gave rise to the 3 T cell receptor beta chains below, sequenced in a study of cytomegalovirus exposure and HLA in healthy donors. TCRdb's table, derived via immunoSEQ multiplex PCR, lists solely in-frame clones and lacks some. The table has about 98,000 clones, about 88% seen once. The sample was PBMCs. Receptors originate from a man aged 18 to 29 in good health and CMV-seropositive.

The DNA for the CDR3 is TGTGCCAGCAGTTACCGAGCCAATCAGCCCCAGCATTTT. It encodes CASSYRANQPQHF. The rearrangement links TRBV6-6 to TRBJ1-5; D is uncertain. The CDR3 spans 13 residues. With 2 bases removed from V and 3 bases from J, the gap between germline ends came to 5 bases. The germline V gene has CDR1 MNHNY and CDR2 SVGAGI (reference sequence).

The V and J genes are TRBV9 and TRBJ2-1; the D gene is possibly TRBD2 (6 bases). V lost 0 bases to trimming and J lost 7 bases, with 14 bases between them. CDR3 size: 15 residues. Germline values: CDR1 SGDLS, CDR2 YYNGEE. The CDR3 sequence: CASSVGGTSPNEQFF. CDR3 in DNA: TGTGCCAGCAGCGTAGGGGGAACTAGCCCGAATGAGCAGTTCTTC.

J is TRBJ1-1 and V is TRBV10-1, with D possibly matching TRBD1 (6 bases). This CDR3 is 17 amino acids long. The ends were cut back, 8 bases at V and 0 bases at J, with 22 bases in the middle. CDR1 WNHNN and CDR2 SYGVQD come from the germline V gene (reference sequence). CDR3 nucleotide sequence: TGCGCCAGCCCCGAGACCTATGAACAGGGTGTGAACACTGAAGCTTTCTTT. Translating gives CASPETYEQGVNTEAFF.